A single T cell receptor (beta chain) is shown here with its context. The antigen remains undetermined. CDR3 size: 15 residues. Germline-derived CDR1 and CDR2 are LNHDA and SQIVND (reference sequence). Trimming cost V 3 bases and J 6 bases, with 15 bases left between them. Both 60 Vbeta primers and 13 Jbeta primers went into the PCR. Some clones are missing from TCRdb's copy, which holds only in-frame ones; the method was immunoSEQ multiplex PCR. Among around 130,000 clones listed, more than 65% were seen once. The data originate from a study of cytomegalovirus exposure and HLA in healthy donors. Overall study findings and caveats: Researchers reported that a few CMV-associated chains were confirmed in vitro as CMV antigen-specific. There was a cluster of highly shared sequence variants that was likely a sequencing artifact. Certain indistinguishable V segments, among them TRBV6-2 and TRBV6-3, were excluded.

The sequence derives from a woman aged 18-29 years in good health and CMV-seronegative. The J gene is TRBJ1-5, the V gene TRBV19; TRBD1 is a possible D gene (5 bases). The specimen was PBMCs. CDR3 bases: TGTGCCAGTAGTATTCAAACAGCGGGACGTCAGCCCCAGCATTTT. Its translation is CASSIQTAGRQPQHF.